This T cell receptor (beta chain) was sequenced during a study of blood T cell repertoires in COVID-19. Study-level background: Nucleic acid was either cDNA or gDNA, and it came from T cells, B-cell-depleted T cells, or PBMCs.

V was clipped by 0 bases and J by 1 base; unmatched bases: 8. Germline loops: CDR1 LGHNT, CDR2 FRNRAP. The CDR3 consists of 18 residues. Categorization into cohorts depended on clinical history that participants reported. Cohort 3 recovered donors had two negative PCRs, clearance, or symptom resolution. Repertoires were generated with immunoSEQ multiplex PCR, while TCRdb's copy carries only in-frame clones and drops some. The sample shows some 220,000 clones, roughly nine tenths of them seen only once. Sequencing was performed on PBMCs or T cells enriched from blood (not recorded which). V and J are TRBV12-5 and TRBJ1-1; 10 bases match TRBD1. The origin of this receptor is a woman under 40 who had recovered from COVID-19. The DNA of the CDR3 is TGTGCTAGTGGTTTGGTACTTGGACAGGGGGTCTCGAACACTGAAGCTTTCTTT. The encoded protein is CASGLVLGQGVSNTEAFF.